The present entry profiles one TCR beta chain with its context. Its antigen is not known. Researchers reported that TCR beta cDNA libraries carried unique molecular identifiers. One entry per CDR3 protein, called by TCRdb with MiXCR from the PCR reads. In the table there are a few hundred thousand distinct CDR3 sequences, 35% to 40% of which are singletons. The source of the sample is a study of post-analysis software for immune sequencing data. The CDR3 runs 13 residues. J lost 5 bases, V lost 10 bases, and 7 bases had no gene match. The germline gives CDR1 MDHEN, CDR2 SYDVKM. Study observations and caveats: In patients, TRBV5-6, TRBV5-1 and TRBV20-1 belonged to roughly five TRBV segments found more frequently than in controls. Significantly lower normalized Chao1 diversity was found in patients with multiple sclerosis relative to controls.

This receptor was taken from a girl aged 5-17 years with multiple sclerosis. Sequencing used blood. The gene calls are TRBV28 and TRBJ2-2; TRBD2 aligns across 7 bases. The CDR3 region is CATRRGVTGELFF. In nucleotides, the CDR3 is TGTGCCACCCGACGGGGGGTTACCGGGGAGCTGTTTTTT.